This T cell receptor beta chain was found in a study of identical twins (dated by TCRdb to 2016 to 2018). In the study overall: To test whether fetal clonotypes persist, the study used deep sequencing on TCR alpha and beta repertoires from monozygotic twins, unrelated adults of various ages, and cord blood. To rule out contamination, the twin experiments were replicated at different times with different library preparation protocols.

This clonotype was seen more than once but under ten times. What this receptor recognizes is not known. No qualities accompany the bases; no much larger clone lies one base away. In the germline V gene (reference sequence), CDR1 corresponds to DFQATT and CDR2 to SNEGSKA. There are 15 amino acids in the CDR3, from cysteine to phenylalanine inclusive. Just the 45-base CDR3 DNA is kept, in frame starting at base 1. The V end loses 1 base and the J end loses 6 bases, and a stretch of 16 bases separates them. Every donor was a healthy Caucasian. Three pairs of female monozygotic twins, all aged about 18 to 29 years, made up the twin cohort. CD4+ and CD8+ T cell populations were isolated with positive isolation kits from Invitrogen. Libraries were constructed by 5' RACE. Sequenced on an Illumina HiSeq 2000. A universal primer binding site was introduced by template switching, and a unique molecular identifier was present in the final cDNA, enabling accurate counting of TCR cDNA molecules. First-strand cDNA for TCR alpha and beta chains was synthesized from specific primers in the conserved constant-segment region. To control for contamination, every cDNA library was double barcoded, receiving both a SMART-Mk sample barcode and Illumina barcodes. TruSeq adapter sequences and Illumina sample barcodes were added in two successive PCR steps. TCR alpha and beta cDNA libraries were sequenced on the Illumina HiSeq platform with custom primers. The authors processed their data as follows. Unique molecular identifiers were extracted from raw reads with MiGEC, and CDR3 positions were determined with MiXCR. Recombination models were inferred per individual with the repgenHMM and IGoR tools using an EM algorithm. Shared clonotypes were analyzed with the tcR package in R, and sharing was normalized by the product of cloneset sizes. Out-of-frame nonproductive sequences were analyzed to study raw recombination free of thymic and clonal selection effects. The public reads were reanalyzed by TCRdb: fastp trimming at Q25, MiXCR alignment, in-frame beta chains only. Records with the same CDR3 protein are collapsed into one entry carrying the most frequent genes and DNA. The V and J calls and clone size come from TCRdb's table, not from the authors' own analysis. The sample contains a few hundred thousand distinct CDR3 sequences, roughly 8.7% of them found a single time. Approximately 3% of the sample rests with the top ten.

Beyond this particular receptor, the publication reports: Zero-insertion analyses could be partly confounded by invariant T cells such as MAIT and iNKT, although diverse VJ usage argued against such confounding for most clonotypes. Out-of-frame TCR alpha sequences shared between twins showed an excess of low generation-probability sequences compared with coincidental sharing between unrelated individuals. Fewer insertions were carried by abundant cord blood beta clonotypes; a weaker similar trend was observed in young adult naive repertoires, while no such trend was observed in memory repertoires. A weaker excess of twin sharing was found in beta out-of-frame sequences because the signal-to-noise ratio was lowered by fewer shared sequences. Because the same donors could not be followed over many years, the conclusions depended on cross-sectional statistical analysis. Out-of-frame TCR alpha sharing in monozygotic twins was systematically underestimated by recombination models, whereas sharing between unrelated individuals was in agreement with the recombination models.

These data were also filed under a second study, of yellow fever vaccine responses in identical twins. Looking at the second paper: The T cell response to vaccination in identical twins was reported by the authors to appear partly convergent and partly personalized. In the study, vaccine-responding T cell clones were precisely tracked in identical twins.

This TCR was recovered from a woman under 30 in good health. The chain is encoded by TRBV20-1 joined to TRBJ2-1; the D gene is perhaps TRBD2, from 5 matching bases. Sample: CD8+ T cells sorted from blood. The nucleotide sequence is TGCAGTGCTAGAGTTTTTACGGCTAGCCCCAATGAGCAGTTCTTC. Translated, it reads CSARVFTASPNEQFF.